These 25 T cell receptor beta chains were sequenced from one sample in a study of shared clonotypes between healthy human individuals (dated by TCRdb to 2020 to 2022). The receptor library was made with the immunoSEQ multiplex PCR assay. TCRdb mirrors the immuneACCESS table, restricted to in-frame sequences. Some clones are absent from its copies; in checked studies, under half trace to an unresolved V gene, and the reason for the others is unknown. The sample table holds under 2,500,000 clones, of which approximately 95% were seen once. The biggest ten clones account for over 0.1% of the sample. Sequenced material: naive CD4+ T cells sorted from blood. This specimen's cell subset or site label, per the study, means: CD45RA+ positively selected. These receptors all come from a man aged 18-30 years in good health.

The rearrangement joins TRBV28 to TRBJ2-5, with TRBD2 matching over 10 bases. Per germline, CDR1 MDHEN and CDR2 SYDVKM. After removal of 7 bases from V and 1 base from J, the junction contained 6 bases not matched to a gene. There are 15 residues in the CDR3. The CDR3 loop reads CASKASGGRQETQYF. The CDR3 region has the DNA TGTGCCAGCAAAGCTAGCGGGGGCCGCCAAGAGACCCAGTACTTC.

The CDR3 reads CAITPRGGDTEAFF. CDR3 DNA sequence: TGTGCCATCACCCCCCGTGGGGGGGACACTGAAGCTTTCTTT. The chain combines TRBV10-3 with TRBJ1-1, with D tentatively TRBD1 (5 bases). CDR1 ENHRY and CDR2 SYGVKD come from the germline V gene. The length of the CDR3 is 14 residues. Trimming took 7 bases from V and 3 from J, leaving 15 bases between them.

This chain joins TRBV10-3 and TRBJ2-1; D is tentatively TRBD1 or TRBD2 (5 bases each). Germline values: CDR1 ENHRY, CDR2 SYGVKD. Trimming removed 7 bases at V and 5 bases at J, with 15 bases between. This CDR3 is built from 14 residues. CDR3 sequence reads: CAITQGESHNEQFF. CDR3 DNA: TGTGCCATCACCCAAGGGGAGTCTCACAATGAGCAGTTCTTC.

The V gene is TRBV5-8, the J gene TRBJ1-4, with D unclear. In germline, CDR1 is SGHTS, CDR2 YDEGEE. This CDR3 is built from 15 residues. Trimming pared 0 bases from V and 4 bases from J, leaving 10 bases between. The CDR3 DNA sequence: TGTGCCAGCAGCTTGGGGTACAGTGATAATGAAAAACTGTTTTTT. Its protein product is CASSLGYSDNEKLFF.

The chain links TRBV4-3 to TRBJ2-7; a weak D match, TRBD2 (6 bases). The V gene lost 3 bases and the J gene lost 3 bases, with 15 bases spanning the gap. The V gene's germline CDR1 is LGHNA and CDR2 YSLEER. The length of the CDR3 is 15 residues. The CDR3 DNA reads as TGCGCCAGCAGCCAGAGGATCGGAGGGAACTACGAGCAGTACTTC. Encoded protein: CASSQRIGGNYEQYF.

The genes are TRBV4-1 and TRBJ1-3, with 7 bases aligning to TRBD1. The CDR3 has 17 amino acids. In germline, CDR1 is MGHRA, CDR2 YSYEKL. J lost 2 bases, V lost 0 bases, and 7 bases had no gene match. The CDR3 protein is CASSQDVTGSAGNTIYF. The CDR3 nucleotides are TGCGCCAGCAGCCAAGATGTGACAGGGTCTGCTGGAAACACCATATATTTT.

The chain couples TRBV6-1 to TRBJ1-2, with D unresolved. Germline V CDR1 and CDR2: MNHNS, SASEGT. With 6 bases removed from V and 0 bases from J, the gap between germline ends came to 11 bases. The length of the CDR3 is 14 residues. CDR3 loop: CASRTTVANYGYTF. CDR3 in DNA: TGTGCCAGCAGGACGACGGTTGCTAACTATGGCTACACCTTC.

The chain combines TRBV6-5 with TRBJ2-3; D remains unclear. The CDR3 has 15 amino acids. Germline values: CDR1 MNHEY, CDR2 SVGAGI. V lost 2 bases and J lost 1, with 10 bases in between. The CDR3 DNA reads as TGTGCCAGCAGTTACGCCGACGGACGCACAGATACGCAGTATTTT. Its protein is CASSYADGRTDTQYF.

The V and J genes are TRBV10-3 and TRBJ2-2; TRBD2 matches at 14 bases. The CDR3 has 16 residues. Germline CDR1 and CDR2: ENHRY and SYGVKD. With V trimmed by 5 bases and J by 4 bases, 3 bases remained unmatched. This CDR3 reads CAISSGLAGGTGELFF. Here the CDR3 DNA reads TGTGCCATCAGTTCAGGACTAGCGGGGGGCACCGGGGAGCTGTTTTTT.

The CDR3 bases are TGTGCCAGCAGTGACCCTCGAGGCAGGGACTACGAGCAGTACTTC. Protein sequence: CASSDPRGRDYEQYF. This sequence joins TRBV6-4 and TRBJ2-7; the D gene is possibly TRBD1 (5 bases). The CDR3 runs 15 residues. The germline CDR1 and CDR2 sequences are MRHNA and SNTAGT. Trimming shortened V by 2 bases and J by 3 bases, and 14 bases separated the two germline ends.

This chain uses TRBV19 with TRBJ1-3; a possible D gene is TRBD1 (6 bases). Trimming removed 6 bases at V and 6 bases at J, with 18 bases between. Per the germline V gene, CDR1 is LNHDA and CDR2 is SQIVND (reference sequence). The CDR3 loop spans 15 amino acids. The CDR3 sequence: CASSTPGGLANTIYF. The DNA of the CDR3 is TGTGCCAGTAGCACCCCCGGGGGGCTGGCAAACACCATATATTTT.

The gene calls are TRBV7-3 and TRBJ1-5; no clear D gene. With 5 bases removed from V and 4 bases from J, the gap between germline ends came to 9 bases. The germline CDR1 and CDR2 sequences are SGHTA and FQGTGA. CDR3 length: 13 residues. The CDR3 sequence is CASSLSQNQPQHF. In nucleotides, the CDR3 is TGTGCCAGCAGCCTTTCACAGAATCAGCCCCAGCATTTT.

The chain combines TRBV9 with TRBJ2-5, with D perhaps TRBD1 (5 bases). CDR1 is SGDLS, CDR2 YYNGEE, per germline. This CDR3 has 16 residues. Trimming pared 0 bases from V and 1 base from J, leaving 13 bases between. In DNA, the CDR3 is TGTGCCAGCAGCGTAGCGGTGGACAAAGGCCAAGAGACCCAGTACTTC. It translates to CASSVAVDKGQETQYF.

The chain links TRBV28 to TRBJ1-2, with D perhaps matching TRBD1 (5 bases). V lost 9 bases and J lost 7, with 15 bases in between. From germline, CDR1 is MDHEN and CDR2 SYDVKM. This CDR3 contains 12 residues. The CDR3: CASTGGVGGYTF. The CDR3 DNA sequence: TGTGCCAGTACGGGAGGGGTTGGTGGCTACACCTTC.

This clone has a single count. This chain joins TRBV28 and TRBJ1-1; D remains unclear. The CDR3 is 14 residues long. Germline V gene sequence: CDR1 MDHEN, CDR2 SYDVKM. V lost 2 bases and J 3 bases, leaving 10 bases between the germline ends. The CDR3: CASSLPGRYTEAFF. CDR3 bases: TGTGCCAGCAGTTTACCGGGAAGGTACACTGAAGCTTTCTTT.

The rearrangement joins TRBV27 to TRBJ1-1, with a tentative D call TRBD1 (5 bases). Germline CDR1 is MNHEY and CDR2 is SMNVEV (reference sequence). The CDR3 totals 13 residues. Trimming removed 6 bases from V and 1 base from J, with 9 bases in between. CDR3 loop: CASRGTANTEAFF. Here the CDR3 DNA reads TGTGCCAGCAGGGGGACTGCGAACACTGAAGCTTTCTTT.

This clone was observed once. This sequence joins TRBV29-1 and TRBJ2-1, with 8 bases lining up with TRBD2. The length of the CDR3 is 14 residues. The germline gives CDR1 SQVTM, CDR2 ANQGSEA. V dropped 7 bases and J dropped 7; count of bases not matched to a gene: 12. The CDR3 is CSANKAGVRNEQFF. DNA of the CDR3: TGCAGCGCCAACAAAGCGGGGGTTCGGAATGAGCAGTTCTTC.

The genes are TRBV5-1 and TRBJ2-7; 7 bases are shared with TRBD1. V lost 4 bases and J lost 4; bases outside the gene matches: 8. The germline gives CDR1 SGHRS, CDR2 YFSETQ. The CDR3 runs 14 residues. The CDR3 loop reads CASSNQTGFYEQYF. CDR3 DNA sequence: TGCGCCAGCAGCAACCAGACAGGGTTTTACGAGCAGTACTTC.

The chain joins TRBV7-8 to TRBJ1-5; possible D gene TRBD1, 5 bases. Germline assignment: CDR1 SGHVS and CDR2 FQNEAQ. Trimming removed 1 base from V and 3 bases from J, with 13 bases in between. The CDR3 loop spans 16 amino acids. This chain's CDR3 is CASSLGSVGTNQPQHF. In DNA, the CDR3 is TGTGCCAGCAGCTTAGGGTCGGTGGGGACCAATCAGCCCCAGCATTTT.

This sequence joins TRBV19 and TRBJ2-2; the match to TRBD1 covers 8 bases. There are 17 residues in the CDR3. V shed 4 bases, J shed 4 bases, and the junction held 11 bases outside the gene matches. Looked up from germline, CDR1 is LNHDA and CDR2 is SQIVND (reference sequence). The CDR3 spells CASSRSTGTGGTGELFF. CDR3 DNA: TGTGCCAGTAGTAGGTCCACCGGGACAGGAGGCACCGGGGAGCTGTTTTTT.

The chain joins TRBV19 to TRBJ1-2; 7 bases line up with TRBD1. Per germline, CDR1 LNHDA and CDR2 SQIVND (reference sequence). The CDR3 covers 13 residues. The ends lost 7 bases at V and 9 bases at J; junction bases unmatched: 11. This CDR3 is CASIPRQGWSYTF. In DNA form, the CDR3 reads TGTGCCAGTATTCCTAGACAGGGTTGGAGCTACACCTTC. The variable domain in full, completed from reference TRBV19 and TRBJ1-2, reads DGGITQSPKYLFRKEGQNVTLSCEQNLNHDAMYWYRQDPGQGLRLIYYSQIVNDFQKGDIAEGYSVSREKKESFPLTVTSAQKNPTAFYLCASIPRQGWSYTFGSGTRLTVV.

This chain uses TRBV5-1 with TRBJ2-1, with a tentative D call TRBD2 (6 bases). V was trimmed by 7 bases and J by 8 bases, leaving 22 bases between them. Germline loops: CDR1 SGHRS, CDR2 YFSETQ. The CDR3 spans 15 residues. The CDR3 protein is CASAGDGRVLDEQFF. The CDR3 coding sequence is TGCGCCAGCGCAGGTGACGGGAGAGTCTTAGATGAGCAGTTCTTC.

In its sample, this clone was seen once. This chain connects TRBV7-2 to TRBJ1-2; D is perhaps TRBD1 (6 bases). Trimming took 5 bases from V and 8 from J, leaving 27 bases between them. The germline V gene has CDR1 SGHTA and CDR2 FQGNSA. The CDR3 contains 17 residues. In DNA, the CDR3 is TGTGCCAGCAGCCTAGAAGGCTCTCGGGGGGCGCGACGGGGCTACACCTTC. Translating it yields CASSLEGSRGARRGYTF.

V and J are TRBV5-6 and TRBJ2-2, with no clear D. V lost 2 bases, J lost 1 base, and 12 bases lay in between. This CDR3 is built from 16 residues. The germline gives CDR1 SGHDT, CDR2 YYEEEE. The CDR3 bases are TGTGCCAGCAGCTTTAGAAGGGTCGAGAACACCGGGGAGCTGTTTTTT. Encoded protein: CASSFRRVENTGELFF.

The rearrangement links TRBV5-6 to TRBJ2-1; possible D gene TRBD2, 5 bases. Germline CDR1 is SGHDT and CDR2 is YYEEEE. V dropped 4 bases and J dropped 6 bases, with 20 bases sitting between them. This CDR3 has 16 amino acids. The CDR3 DNA reads TGTGCCAGCAGCAAAACAAGCGGAGAAGCTGGCAATGAGCAGTTCTTC. Amino acid sequence: CASSKTSGEAGNEQFF.